The sequence of this T cell receptor beta chain was determined in a study of blood T cell repertoires in COVID-19. Study overall: Material from acute and convalescent COVID-19 was sourced from the United States, Italy and Spain. T cells, B-cell-depleted T cells, or PBMCs provided the cDNA or gDNA that served as material.

Methods used by the authors: Amplification with reference gene primers provided the estimates of nucleated cell counts. Using immunoSEQ multiplex PCR, the repertoire was profiled, and TCRdb retains in-frame clones only, with some absent. V and J calls and clone size follow that table, whereas D and trimming were derived from the DNA. The table has some 120,000 clones, around nine tenths seen once. The CDR3 is 16 amino acids. The germline V gene has CDR1 SGDLS and CDR2 YYNGEE. Unmatched junction bases numbered 3, after V lost 1 base and J lost 1 base. Sequencing was performed on peripheral blood. This chain links TRBV9 with TRBJ2-2; 8 positions agree with TRBD1. The clonotype comes from a woman in her fifties or sixties with acute or convalescent COVID-19. The CDR3 coding sequence is TGTGCCAGCAGCGTAAGGGGGACAGGGAACACCGGGGAGCTGTTTTTT. This translates into CASSVRGTGNTGELFF.